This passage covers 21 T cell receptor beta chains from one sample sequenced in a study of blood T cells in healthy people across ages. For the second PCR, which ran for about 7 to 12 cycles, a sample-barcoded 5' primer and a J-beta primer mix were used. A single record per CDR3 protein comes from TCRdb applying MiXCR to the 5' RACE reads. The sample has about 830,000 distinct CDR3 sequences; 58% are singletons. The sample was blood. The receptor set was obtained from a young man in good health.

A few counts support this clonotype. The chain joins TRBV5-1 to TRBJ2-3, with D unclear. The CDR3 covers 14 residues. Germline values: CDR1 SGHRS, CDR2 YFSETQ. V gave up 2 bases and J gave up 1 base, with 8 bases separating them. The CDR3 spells CASSLYDRTDTQYF. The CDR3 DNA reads TGCGCCAGCAGCTTATATGACCGCACAGATACGCAGTATTTT.

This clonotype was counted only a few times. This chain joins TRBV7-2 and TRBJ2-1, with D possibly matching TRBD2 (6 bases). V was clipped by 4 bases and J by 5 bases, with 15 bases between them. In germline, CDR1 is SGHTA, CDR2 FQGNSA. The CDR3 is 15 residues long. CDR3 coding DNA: TGTGCCAGCAGCTCCGTCGGGGGAAACAACAATGAGCAGTTCTTC. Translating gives CASSSVGGNNNEQFF. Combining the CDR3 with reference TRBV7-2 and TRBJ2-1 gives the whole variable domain GAGVSQSPSNKVTEKGKDVELRCDPISGHTALYWYRQSLGQGLEFLIYFQGNSAPDKSGLPSDRFSAERTGGSVSTLTIQRTQQEDSAVYLCASSSVGGNNNEQFFGPGTRLTVL.

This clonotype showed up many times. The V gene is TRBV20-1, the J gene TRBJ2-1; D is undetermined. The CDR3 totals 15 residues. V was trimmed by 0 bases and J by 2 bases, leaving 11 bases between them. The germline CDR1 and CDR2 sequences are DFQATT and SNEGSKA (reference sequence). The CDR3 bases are TGCAGTGCTAGAGATCGTACGGCCCCCTACAATGAGCAGTTCTTC. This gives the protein CSARDRTAPYNEQFF.

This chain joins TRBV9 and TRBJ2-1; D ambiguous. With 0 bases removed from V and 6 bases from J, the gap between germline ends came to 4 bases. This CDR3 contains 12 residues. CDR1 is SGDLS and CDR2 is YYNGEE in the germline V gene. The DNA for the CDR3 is TGTGCCAGCAGCGTAGGGTTCAATGAGCAGTTCTTC. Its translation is CASSVGFNEQFF.

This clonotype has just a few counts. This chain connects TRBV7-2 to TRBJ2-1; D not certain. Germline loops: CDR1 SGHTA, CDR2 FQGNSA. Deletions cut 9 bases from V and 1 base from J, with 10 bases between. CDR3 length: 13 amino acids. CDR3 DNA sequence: TGTGCCAGTAGTCAGAGTTCCTACAATGAGCAGTTCTTC. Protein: CASSQSSYNEQFF.

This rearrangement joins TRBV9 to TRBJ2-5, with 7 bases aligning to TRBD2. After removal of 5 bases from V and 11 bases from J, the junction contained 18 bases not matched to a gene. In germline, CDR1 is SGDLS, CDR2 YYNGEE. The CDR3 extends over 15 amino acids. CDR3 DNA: TGTGCCAGCAGTCCCGGACTAGACCCTCCGGGGGAGCAGTACTTC. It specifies CASSPGLDPPGEQYF.

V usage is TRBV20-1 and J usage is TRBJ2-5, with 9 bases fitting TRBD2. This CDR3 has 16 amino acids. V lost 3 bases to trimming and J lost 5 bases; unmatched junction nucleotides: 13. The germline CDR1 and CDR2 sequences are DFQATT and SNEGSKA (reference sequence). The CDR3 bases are TGCAGTGCTAGCCCGACTAGCGGTCGACAAAGGGAGACCCAGTACTTC. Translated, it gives CSASPTSGRQRETQYF.

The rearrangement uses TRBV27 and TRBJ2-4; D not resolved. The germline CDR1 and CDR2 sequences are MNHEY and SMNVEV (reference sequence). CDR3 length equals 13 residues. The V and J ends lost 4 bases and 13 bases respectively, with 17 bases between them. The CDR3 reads CASSSDSKGGQYF. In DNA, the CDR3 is TGTGCCAGCAGTTCAGACTCCAAAGGTGGGCAGTACTTC.

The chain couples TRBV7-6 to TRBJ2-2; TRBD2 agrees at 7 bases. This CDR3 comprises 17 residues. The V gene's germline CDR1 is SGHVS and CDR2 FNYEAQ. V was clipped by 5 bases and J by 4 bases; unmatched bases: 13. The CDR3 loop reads CASSQPGGEGGTGELFF. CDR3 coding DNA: TGTGCCAGCAGCCAGCCCGGTGGGGAGGGTGGCACCGGGGAGCTGTTTTTT.

The CDR3 protein is CAWNREREQFF. CDR3 DNA sequence: TGTGCCTGGAACAGGGAGAGGGAGCAGTTCTTC. The chain links TRBV30 to TRBJ2-1; possible D gene TRBD1, 6 bases. The CDR3 runs 11 residues. Trimming cost V 4 bases and J 10 bases, with 11 bases left between them. CDR1 GTSNPN and CDR2 SVGIG come from the germline V gene (reference sequence).

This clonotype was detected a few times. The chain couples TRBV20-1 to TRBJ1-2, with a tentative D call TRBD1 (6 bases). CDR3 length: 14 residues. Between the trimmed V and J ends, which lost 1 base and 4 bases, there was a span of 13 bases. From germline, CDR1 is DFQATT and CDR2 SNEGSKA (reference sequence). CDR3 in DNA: TGCAGTGCTAGAGTCAGGGGAGGGGGCTATGGCTACACCTTC. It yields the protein CSARVRGGGYGYTF.

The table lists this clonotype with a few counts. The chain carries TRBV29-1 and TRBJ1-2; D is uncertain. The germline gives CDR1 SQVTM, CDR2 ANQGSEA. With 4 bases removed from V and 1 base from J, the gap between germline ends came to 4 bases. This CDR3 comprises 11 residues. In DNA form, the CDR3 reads TGCAGCGTTGCCCTTAACTATGGCTACACCTTC. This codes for CSVALNYGYTF.

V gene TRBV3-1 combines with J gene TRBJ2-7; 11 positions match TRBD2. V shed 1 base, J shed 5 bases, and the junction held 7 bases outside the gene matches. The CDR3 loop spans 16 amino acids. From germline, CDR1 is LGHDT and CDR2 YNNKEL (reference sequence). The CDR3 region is CASSQGLAGGPHEQYF. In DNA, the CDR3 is TGTGCCAGCAGCCAAGGGCTAGCGGGAGGTCCCCACGAGCAGTACTTC.

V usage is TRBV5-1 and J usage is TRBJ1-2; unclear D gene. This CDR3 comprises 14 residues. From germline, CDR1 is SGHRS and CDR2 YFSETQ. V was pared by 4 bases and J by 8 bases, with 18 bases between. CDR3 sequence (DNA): TGCGCCAGCAGCGCAACCAGCCCCCCTAAGGGCTACACCTTC. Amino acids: CASSATSPPKGYTF.

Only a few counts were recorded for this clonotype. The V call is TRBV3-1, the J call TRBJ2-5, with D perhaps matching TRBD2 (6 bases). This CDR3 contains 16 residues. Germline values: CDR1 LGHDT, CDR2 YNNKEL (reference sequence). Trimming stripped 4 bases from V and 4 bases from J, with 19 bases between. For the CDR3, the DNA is TGTGCCAGCAGCCCATGGGGTGTCTTCGGGGGAGAGACCCAGTACTTC. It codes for CASSPWGVFGGETQYF.

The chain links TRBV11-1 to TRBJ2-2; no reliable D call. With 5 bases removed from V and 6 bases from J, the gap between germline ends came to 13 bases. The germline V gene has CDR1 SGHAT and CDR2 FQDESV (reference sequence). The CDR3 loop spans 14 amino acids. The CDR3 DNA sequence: TGTGCCAGCAGCCACCTGACGGAAGCCGGGGAGCTGTTTTTT. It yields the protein CASSHLTEAGELFF. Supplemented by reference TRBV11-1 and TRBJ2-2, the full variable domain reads EAEVAQSPRYKITEKSQAVAFWCDPISGHATLYWYRQILGQGPELLVQFQDESVVDDSQLPKDRFSAERLKGVDSTLKIQPAELGDSAMYLCASSHLTEAGELFFGEGSRLTVL.

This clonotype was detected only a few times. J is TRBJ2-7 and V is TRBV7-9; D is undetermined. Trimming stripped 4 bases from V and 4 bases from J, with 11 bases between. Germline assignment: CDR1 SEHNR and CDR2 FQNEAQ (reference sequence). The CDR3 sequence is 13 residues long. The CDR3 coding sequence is TGTGCCAGCAGCTCCGAAGGCCAATACGAGCAGTACTTC. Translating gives CASSSEGQYEQYF.

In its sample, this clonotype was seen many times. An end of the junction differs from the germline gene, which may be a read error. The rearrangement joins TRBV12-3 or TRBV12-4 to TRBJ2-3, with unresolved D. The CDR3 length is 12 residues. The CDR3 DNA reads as TGTGCCAGCAGCTTAGTCTCAGATACGCAGTATTTT. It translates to CASSLVSDTQYF.

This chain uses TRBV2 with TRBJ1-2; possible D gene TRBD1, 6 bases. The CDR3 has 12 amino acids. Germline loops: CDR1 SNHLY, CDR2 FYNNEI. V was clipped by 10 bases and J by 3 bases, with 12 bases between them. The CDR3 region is CATADSYYGYTF. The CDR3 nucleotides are TGTGCCACGGCGGACAGCTACTATGGCTACACCTTC.

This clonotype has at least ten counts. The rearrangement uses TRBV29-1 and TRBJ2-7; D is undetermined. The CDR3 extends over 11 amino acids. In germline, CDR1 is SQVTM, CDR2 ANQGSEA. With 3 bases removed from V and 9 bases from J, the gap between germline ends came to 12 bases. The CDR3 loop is CSVDDLTGQYF. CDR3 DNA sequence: TGCAGCGTTGATGACCTCACCGGGCAGTACTTC.

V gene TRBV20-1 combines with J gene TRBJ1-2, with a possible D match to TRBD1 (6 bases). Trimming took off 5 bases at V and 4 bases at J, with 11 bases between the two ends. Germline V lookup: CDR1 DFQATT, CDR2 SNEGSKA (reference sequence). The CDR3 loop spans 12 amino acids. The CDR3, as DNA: TGCAGTGCTGGGACAAATCGCTATGGCTACACCTTC. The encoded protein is CSAGTNRYGYTF.